This T cell receptor (beta chain) was profiled in a study of CD8 T cells in Susac syndrome. Reverse transcription of roughly 0.5 to 1 ug RNA was performed with random hexamers. TCRdb ran MiXCR on the immunoSEQ multiplex PCR reads and lists one entry per CDR3 protein. Of about 69,000 distinct CDR3 sequences in the sample, about 91% are singletons; the top ten hold about 0.52%. The germline V and J ends were trimmed by 2 bases and 1 base, with 14 bases remaining between them. This CDR3 is built from 16 residues. Germline assignment: CDR1 MNHNY and CDR2 SVGAGI (reference sequence). In this sample, this clonotype turned up once.

V is TRBV6-6 and J is TRBJ1-2; D ambiguous. Sequenced input: CD8+ T cells from PBMCs. This TCR was recovered from a human donor with multiple sclerosis. CDR3 protein: CASSYKGSGFNYGYTF. In DNA, the CDR3 is TGTGCCAGCAGTTACAAAGGGTCGGGGTTTAACTATGGCTACACCTTC.